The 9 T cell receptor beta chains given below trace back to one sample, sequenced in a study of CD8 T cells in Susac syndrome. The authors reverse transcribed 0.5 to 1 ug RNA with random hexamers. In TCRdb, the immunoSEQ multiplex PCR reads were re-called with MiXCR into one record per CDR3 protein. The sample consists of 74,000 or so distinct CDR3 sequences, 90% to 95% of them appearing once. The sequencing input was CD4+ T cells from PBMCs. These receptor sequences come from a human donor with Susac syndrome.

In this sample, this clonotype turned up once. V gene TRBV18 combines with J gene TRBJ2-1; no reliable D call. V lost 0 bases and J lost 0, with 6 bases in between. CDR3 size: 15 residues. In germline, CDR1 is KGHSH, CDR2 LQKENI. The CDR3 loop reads CASSPPPGSYNEQFF. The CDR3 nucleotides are TGTGCCAGCTCACCACCCCCGGGCTCCTACAATGAGCAGTTCTTC.

The CDR3: CASSFPTLLQFF. The CDR3 coding sequence is TGTGCCAGCAGCTTCCCTACCCTTCTGCAGTTCTTC. This chain joins TRBV12-3 or TRBV12-4 and TRBJ2-1, with D hard to call. Trimming cost V 6 bases and J 12 bases, with 15 bases left between them. This CDR3 has 12 amino acids.

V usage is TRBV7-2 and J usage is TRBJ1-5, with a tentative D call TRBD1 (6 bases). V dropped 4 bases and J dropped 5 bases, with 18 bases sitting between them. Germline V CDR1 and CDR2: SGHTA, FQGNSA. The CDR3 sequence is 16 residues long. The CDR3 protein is CASSSRNRAGDQPQHF. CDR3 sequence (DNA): TGTGCCAGCAGCTCCCGCAACAGGGCTGGGGATCAGCCCCAGCATTTT.

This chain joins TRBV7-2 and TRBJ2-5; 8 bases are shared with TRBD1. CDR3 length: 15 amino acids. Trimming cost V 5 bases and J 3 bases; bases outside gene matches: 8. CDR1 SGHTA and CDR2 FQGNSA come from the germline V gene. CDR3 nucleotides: TGTGCCAGCAGCCCCCGGGGACAGGCGAAAGAGACCCAGTACTTC. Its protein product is CASSPRGQAKETQYF.

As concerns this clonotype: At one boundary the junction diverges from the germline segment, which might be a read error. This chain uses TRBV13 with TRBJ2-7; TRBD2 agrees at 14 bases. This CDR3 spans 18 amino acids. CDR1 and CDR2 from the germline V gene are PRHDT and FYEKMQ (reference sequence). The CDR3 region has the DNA TGTGCCAGCAGCTTAAGTGGACTAGCGGGAGGTCCCTCCCACGAGCAGTACTTC. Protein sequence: CASSLSGLAGGPSHEQYF.

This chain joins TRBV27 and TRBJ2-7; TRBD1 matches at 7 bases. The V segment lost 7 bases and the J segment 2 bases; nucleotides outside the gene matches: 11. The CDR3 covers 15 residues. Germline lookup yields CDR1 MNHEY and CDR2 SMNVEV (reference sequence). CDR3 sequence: CASTADRALTYEQYF. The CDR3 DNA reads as TGTGCCAGCACCGCCGACAGGGCTTTAACCTACGAGCAGTACTTC.

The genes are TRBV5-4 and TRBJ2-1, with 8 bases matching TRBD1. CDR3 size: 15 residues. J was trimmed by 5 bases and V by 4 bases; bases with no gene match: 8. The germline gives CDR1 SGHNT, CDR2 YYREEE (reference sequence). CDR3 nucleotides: TGTGCCAGCAGCATACGGACAGGGTCCGACAATGAGCAGTTCTTC. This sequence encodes CASSIRTGSDNEQFF.

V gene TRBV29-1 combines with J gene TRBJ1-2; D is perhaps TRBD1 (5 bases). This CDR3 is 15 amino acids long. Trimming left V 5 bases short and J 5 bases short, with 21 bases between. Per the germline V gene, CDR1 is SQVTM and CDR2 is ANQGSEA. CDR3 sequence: CSVPQSGQGRYGYTF. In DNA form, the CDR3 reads TGCAGCGTTCCCCAATCGGGCCAGGGAAGATATGGCTACACCTTC.

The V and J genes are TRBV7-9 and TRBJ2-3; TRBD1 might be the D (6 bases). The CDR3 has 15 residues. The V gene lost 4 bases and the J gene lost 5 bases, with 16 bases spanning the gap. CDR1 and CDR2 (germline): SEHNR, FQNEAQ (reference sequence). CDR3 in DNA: TGTGCCAGCAGCTCAGGAGGACAGCCCCTAGATACGCAGTATTTT. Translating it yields CASSSGGQPLDTQYF.